The 9 T cell receptor beta chains below come from one sample, sequenced in a study of T cell responses to AZD1222 COVID-19 vaccine. Data came from immunoSEQ multiplex PCR; TCRdb stores just in-frame clones and leaves some out. Altogether more than 100,000 clones are present, 65% to 90% being singletons, with the ten largest covering roughly 7.7%. Specimen: peripheral blood, collected on day 0 of AZD1222 vaccination. Receptors were obtained from an adult in good health.

The CDR3 reads CASRGTGEGLFF. In nucleotides, the CDR3 is TGTGCCAGCAGAGGGACAGGGGAGGGACTGTTTTTT. The V gene is TRBV11-2, the J gene TRBJ1-4; 10 nucleotides agree with TRBD1. V shed 6 bases, J shed 13 bases, and the junction held 5 bases outside the gene matches. The CDR3 is made up of 12 amino acids. Germline CDR1 reads SGHAT; CDR2 reads FQNNGV.

The genes are TRBV28 and TRBJ1-2; unclear D gene. Per germline, CDR1 MDHEN and CDR2 SYDVKM. CDR3 length: 14 amino acids. The V and J ends lost 3 bases and 2 bases respectively, with 10 bases between them. The CDR3 sequence: CASSFIQENYGYTF. Written as DNA, the CDR3 is TGTGCCAGCAGTTTCATCCAGGAGAACTATGGCTACACCTTC.

The chain couples TRBV6-5 to TRBJ1-1; D is unclear. The V end lost 6 bases, the J end lost 4 bases, and 12 bases lay between the germline ends. The CDR3 runs 13 residues. In germline, CDR1 is MNHEY, CDR2 SVGAGI. The CDR3 reads CASRYGVGTEAFF. DNA of the CDR3: TGTGCCAGCAGATACGGGGTTGGCACTGAAGCTTTCTTT.

The V gene is TRBV19, the J gene TRBJ2-7; D is unresolved. V was pared by 5 bases and J by 6 bases, with 17 bases between. Per the germline V gene, CDR1 is LNHDA and CDR2 is SQIVND (reference sequence). The CDR3 is 14 amino acids. The CDR3 coding sequence is TGTGCCAGTAGTCCGCTAACCCCGTCCCTCGAGCAGTACTTC. Amino acid sequence: CASSPLTPSLEQYF. Drawing the rest from reference TRBV19 and TRBJ2-7, the complete variable domain is DGGITQSPKYLFRKEGQNVTLSCEQNLNHDAMYWYRQDPGQGLRLIYYSQIVNDFQKGDIAEGYSVSREKKESFPLTVTSAQKNPTAFYLCASSPLTPSLEQYFGPGTRLTVT.

The CDR3 region has the DNA TGTGCCAGCAGCCTAGGGACAGGGGTATCCTACGAGCAGTACTTC. This codes for CASSLGTGVSYEQYF. The chain combines TRBV7-2 with TRBJ2-7; 10 bases are a match to TRBD1. Germline V gene sequence: CDR1 SGHTA, CDR2 FQGNSA. The CDR3 is 15 amino acids. J was trimmed by 1 base and V by 5 bases; bases with no gene match: 5.

The rearrangement joins TRBV24-1 to TRBJ1-2, with 9 bases aligning to TRBD1. With V trimmed by 7 bases and J by 1 base, 3 bases remained unmatched. The CDR3 sequence is 14 residues long. CDR1 is KGHDR and CDR2 is SFDVKD in the germline V gene. The CDR3 region has the DNA TGTGCCACCAGCCTGGGACAGGGTAACTATGGCTACACCTTC. This translates into CATSLGQGNYGYTF.

This chain uses TRBV5-1 with TRBJ1-2, with 7 bases matching TRBD1. CDR1 and CDR2 (germline): SGHRS, YFSETQ. This CDR3 contains 12 residues. The J segment lost 2 bases and the V segment lost 7 bases, leaving 2 bases of the junction unmatched. CDR3 loop: CASSGQNYGYTF. The CDR3 DNA follows: TGCGCCAGCTCGGGACAGAACTATGGCTACACCTTC.

This clone was seen only a few times. The chain combines TRBV27 with TRBJ2-2; 8 bases are shared with TRBD1. CDR1 and CDR2 from the germline V gene are MNHEY and SMNVEV (reference sequence). The CDR3 sequence is 14 residues long. V was pared by 6 bases and J by 6 bases, with 6 bases of the junction left unmatched. CDR3 sequence (DNA): TGTGCCAGCAGGAAGGGACAGGCTGCCGGGGAGCTGTTTTTT. It is translated as CASRKGQAAGELFF.

J is TRBJ1-5 and V is TRBV6-4; a weak D match, TRBD1 (5 bases). CDR3 length: 15 amino acids. Looked up from germline, CDR1 is MRHNA and CDR2 is SNTAGT. Trimming cost V 9 bases and J 1 base, with 16 bases left between them. DNA of the CDR3: TGTGCCAGGGGGGTAGTTCAGGAGAGCAATCAGCCCCAGCATTTT. Translated, it gives CARGVVQESNQPQHF.